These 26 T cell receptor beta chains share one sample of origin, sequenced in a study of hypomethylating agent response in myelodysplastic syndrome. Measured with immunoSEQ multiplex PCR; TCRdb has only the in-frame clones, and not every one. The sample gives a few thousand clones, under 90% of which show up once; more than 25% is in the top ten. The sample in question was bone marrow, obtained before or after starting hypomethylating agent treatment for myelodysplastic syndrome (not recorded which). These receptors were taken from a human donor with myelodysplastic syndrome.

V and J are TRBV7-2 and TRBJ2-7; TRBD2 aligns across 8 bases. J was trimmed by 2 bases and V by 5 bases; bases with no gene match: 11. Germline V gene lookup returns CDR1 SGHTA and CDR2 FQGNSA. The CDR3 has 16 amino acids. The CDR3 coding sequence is TGTGCCAGCAGCCGGGGAGCGGGAGCCAACCCCTACGAGCAGTACTTC. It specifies CASSRGAGANPYEQYF.

In nucleotides, the CDR3 is TGTGCCAGCTCACCACCAGATAGCGGGAATAGTGAGCAGTTCTTC. Its protein is CASSPPDSGNSEQFF. The rearrangement links TRBV18 to TRBJ2-1, with 8 bases that match TRBD2. Germline-derived CDR1 and CDR2 are KGHSH and LQKENI. The J segment lost 9 bases and the V segment lost 0 bases, leaving 7 bases of the junction unmatched. The CDR3 loop spans 15 amino acids.

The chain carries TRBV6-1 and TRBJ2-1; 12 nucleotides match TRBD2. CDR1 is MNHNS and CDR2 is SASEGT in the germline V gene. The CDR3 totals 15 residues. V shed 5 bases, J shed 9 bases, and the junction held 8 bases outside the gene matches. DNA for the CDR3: TGTGCCAGCAGTCCTCTAGCGGGAGGGCCCACTGAGCAGTTCTTC. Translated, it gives CASSPLAGGPTEQFF.

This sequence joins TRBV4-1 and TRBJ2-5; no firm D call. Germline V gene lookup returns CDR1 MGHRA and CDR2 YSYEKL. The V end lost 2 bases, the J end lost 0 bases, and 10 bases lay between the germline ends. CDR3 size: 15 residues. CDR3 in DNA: TGCGCCAGCAGCCAACCTGACCAATACCAAGAGACCCAGTACTTC. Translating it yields CASSQPDQYQETQYF.

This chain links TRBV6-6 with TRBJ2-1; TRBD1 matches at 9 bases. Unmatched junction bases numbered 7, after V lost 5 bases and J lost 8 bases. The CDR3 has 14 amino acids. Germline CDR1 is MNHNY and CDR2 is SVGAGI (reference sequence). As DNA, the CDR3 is TGTGCCAGCAGTGGACAGGGGATAGGAGATGAGCAGTTCTTC. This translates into CASSGQGIGDEQFF.

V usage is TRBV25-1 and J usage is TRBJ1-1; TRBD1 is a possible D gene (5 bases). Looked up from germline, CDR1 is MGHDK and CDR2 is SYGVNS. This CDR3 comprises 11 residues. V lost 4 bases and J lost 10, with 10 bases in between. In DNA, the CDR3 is TGTGCCAGCAGTGGGGGACTGGGAGCTTTCTTT. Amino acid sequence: CASSGGLGAFF.

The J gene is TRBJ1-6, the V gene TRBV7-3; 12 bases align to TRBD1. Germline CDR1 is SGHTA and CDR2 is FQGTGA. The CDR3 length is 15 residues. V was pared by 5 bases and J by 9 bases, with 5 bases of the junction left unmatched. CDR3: CASSPGTGGFSPLHF. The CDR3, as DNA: TGTGCCAGCAGCCCCGGGACAGGGGGCTTTTCACCCCTCCACTTT.

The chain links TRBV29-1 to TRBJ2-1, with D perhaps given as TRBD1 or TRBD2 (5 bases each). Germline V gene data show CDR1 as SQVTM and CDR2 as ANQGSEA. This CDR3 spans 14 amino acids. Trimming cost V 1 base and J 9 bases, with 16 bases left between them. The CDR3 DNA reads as TGCAGCGTTGAAGGCTGGGACCTCCGGCCTGAGCAGTTCTTC. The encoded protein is CSVEGWDLRPEQFF.

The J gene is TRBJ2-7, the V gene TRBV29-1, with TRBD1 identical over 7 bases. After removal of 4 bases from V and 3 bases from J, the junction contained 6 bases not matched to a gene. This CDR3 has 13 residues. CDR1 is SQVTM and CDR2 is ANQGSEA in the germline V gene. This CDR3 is CSVAGTAIYEQYF. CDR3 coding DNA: TGCAGCGTTGCCGGGACAGCCATCTACGAGCAGTACTTC.

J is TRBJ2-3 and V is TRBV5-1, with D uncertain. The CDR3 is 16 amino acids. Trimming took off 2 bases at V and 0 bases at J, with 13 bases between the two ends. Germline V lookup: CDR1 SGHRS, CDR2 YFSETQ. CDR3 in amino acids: CASSFRPSTSTDTQYF. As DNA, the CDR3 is TGCGCCAGCAGCTTCCGACCTTCGACTAGCACAGATACGCAGTATTTT.

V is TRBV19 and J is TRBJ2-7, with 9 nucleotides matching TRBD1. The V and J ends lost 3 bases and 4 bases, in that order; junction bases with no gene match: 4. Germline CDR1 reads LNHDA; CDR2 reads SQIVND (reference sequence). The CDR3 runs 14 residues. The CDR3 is CASSIDRGKYEQYF. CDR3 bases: TGTGCCAGTAGTATTGACAGGGGGAAATACGAGCAGTACTTC. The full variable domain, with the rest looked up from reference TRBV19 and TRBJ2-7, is DGGITQSPKYLFRKEGQNVTLSCEQNLNHDAMYWYRQDPGQGLRLIYYSQIVNDFQKGDIAEGYSVSREKKESFPLTVTSAQKNPTAFYLCASSIDRGKYEQYFGPGTRLTVT.

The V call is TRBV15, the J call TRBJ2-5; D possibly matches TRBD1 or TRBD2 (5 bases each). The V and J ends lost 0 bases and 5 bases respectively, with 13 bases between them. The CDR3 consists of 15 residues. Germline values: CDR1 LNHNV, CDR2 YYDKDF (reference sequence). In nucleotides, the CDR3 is TGTGCCACCAGCAGAGACCGGGGACCCCCGGAGACCCAGTACTTC. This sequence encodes CATSRDRGPPETQYF.

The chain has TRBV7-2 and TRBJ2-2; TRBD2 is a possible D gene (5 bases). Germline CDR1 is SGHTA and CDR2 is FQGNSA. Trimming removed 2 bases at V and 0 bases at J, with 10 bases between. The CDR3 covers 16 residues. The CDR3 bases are TGTGCCAGCAGCTTAACGGGGAAAACGAACACCGGGGAGCTGTTTTTT. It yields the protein CASSLTGKTNTGELFF.

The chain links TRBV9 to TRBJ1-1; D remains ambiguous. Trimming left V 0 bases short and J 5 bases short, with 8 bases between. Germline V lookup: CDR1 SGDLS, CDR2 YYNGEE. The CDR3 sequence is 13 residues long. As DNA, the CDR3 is TGTGCCAGCAGCGTAGCCCTTGGGACTGAAGCTTTCTTT. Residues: CASSVALGTEAFF.

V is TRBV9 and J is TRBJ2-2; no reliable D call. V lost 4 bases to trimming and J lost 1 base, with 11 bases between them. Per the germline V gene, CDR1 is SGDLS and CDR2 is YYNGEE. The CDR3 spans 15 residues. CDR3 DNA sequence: TGTGCCAGCAGCCCCCGATCCCTGAACACCGGGGAGCTGTTTTTT. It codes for CASSPRSLNTGELFF.

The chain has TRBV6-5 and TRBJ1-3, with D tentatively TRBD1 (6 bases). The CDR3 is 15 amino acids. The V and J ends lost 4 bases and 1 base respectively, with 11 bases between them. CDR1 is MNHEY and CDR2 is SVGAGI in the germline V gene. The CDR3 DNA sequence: TGTGCCAGCAGTTTAATACAGGGATCTGGAAACACCATATATTTT. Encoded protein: CASSLIQGSGNTIYF.

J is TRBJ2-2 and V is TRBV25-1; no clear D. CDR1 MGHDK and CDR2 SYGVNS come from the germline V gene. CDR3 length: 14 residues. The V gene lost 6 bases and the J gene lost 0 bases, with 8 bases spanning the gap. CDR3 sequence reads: CASRLNSNTGELFF. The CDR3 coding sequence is TGTGCCAGCAGGTTAAATTCGAACACCGGGGAGCTGTTTTTT.

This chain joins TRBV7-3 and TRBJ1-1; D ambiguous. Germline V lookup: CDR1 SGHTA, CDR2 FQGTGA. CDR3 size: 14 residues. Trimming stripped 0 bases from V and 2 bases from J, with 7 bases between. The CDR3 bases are TGTGCCAGCAGCTTAACGCTAGTCAACACTGAAGCTTTCTTT. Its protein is CASSLTLVNTEAFF.

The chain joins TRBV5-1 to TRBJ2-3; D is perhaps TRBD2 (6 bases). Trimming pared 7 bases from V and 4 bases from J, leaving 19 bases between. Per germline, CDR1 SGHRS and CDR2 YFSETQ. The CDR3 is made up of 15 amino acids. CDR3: CASALAGPSADTQYF. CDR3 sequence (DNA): TGCGCCAGCGCCTTGGCGGGACCTTCGGCAGATACGCAGTATTTT.

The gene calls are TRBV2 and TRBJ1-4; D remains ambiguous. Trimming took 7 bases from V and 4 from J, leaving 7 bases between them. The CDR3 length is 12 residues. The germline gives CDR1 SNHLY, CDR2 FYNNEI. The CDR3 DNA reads TGTGCCAGCATCCTTGTTAATGAAAAACTGTTTTTT. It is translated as CASILVNEKLFF.

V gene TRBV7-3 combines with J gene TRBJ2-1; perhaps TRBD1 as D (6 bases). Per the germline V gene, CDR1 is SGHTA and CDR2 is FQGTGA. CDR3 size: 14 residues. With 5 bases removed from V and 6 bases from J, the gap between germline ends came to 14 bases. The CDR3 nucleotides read TGTGCCAGCAGCAAATCCGTACAGGGCAATGAGCAGTTCTTC. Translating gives CASSKSVQGNEQFF.

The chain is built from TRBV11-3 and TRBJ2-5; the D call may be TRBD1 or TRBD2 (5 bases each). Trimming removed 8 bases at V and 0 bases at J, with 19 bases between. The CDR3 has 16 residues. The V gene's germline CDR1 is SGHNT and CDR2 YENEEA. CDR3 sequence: CASRFGASSYQETQYF. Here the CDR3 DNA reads TGTGCCAGCCGTTTCGGGGCGAGCAGTTACCAAGAGACCCAGTACTTC.

The CDR3 spells CASSVDGPPIYF. DNA for the CDR3: TGTGCCAGCAGCGTAGACGGGCCCCCCATATATTTT. V gene TRBV9 combines with J gene TRBJ1-3; D is unresolved. CDR3 size: 12 residues. CDR1 SGDLS and CDR2 YYNGEE come from the germline V gene. V shed 0 bases and J shed 11 bases, with 9 bases lying between them.

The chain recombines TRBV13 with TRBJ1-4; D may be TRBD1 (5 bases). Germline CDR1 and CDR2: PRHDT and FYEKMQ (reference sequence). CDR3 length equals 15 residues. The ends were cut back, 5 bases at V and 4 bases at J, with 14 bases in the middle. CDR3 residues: CASSTYRGYNEKLFF. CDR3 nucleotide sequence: TGTGCCAGCAGCACCTACCGGGGCTATAATGAAAAACTGTTTTTT.

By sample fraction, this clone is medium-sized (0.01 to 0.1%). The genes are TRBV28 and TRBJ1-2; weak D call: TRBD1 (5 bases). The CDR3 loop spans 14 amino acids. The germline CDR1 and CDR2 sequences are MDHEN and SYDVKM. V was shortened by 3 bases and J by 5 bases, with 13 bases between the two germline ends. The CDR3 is CASSFTQGGYGYTF. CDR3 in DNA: TGTGCCAGCAGTTTTACTCAGGGAGGGTATGGCTACACCTTC.

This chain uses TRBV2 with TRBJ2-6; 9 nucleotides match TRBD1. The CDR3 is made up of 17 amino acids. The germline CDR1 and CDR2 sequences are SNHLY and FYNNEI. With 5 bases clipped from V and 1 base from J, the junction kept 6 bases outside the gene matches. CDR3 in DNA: TGTGCCAGCAGTACAGGGGGCGCAGGATCTGGGGCCAACGTCCTGACTTTC. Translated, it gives CASSTGGAGSGANVLTF. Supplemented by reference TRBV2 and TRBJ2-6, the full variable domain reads EPEVTQTPSHQVTQMGQEVILRCVPISNHLYFYWYRQILGQKVEFLVSFYNNEISEKSEIFDDQFSVERPDGSNFTLKIRSTKLEDSAMYFCASSTGGAGSGANVLTFGAGSRLTVL.